The 25 T cell receptor beta chains below all came from one sample that was sequenced in a study of shared clonotypes between healthy human individuals. Repertoires were generated with immunoSEQ multiplex PCR, while TCRdb's copy carries only in-frame clones and drops some. This sample yields fewer than 3 million clones, of which roughly 92% are seen a single time; 0.37% belongs to the top ten. Sequenced material: naive CD4+ T cells from PBMCs. Stated subset: CD45RA+ positively selected. The receptors derive from a man between 18 and 29 years old in good health. Some clones in this sample may be carry-over from other donors' samples.

The chain has TRBV5-4 and TRBJ2-7; 15 nucleotides agree with TRBD2. This CDR3 is built from 17 residues. Germline-derived CDR1 and CDR2 are SGHNT and YYREEE (reference sequence). The V segment lost 4 bases and the J segment 4 bases; nucleotides outside the gene matches: 9. In DNA, the CDR3 is TGTGCCAGCAGCCCCGGACTAGCGGGAGGGCCATCTTACGAGCAGTACTTC. Encoded protein: CASSPGLAGGPSYEQYF.

The chain joins TRBV19 to TRBJ1-2, with D uncertain. V was clipped by 3 bases and J by 2 bases, with 13 bases between them. Germline V gene sequence: CDR1 LNHDA, CDR2 SQIVND (reference sequence). This CDR3 is 15 amino acids long. Here the CDR3 DNA reads TGTGCCAGTAGTATGAGTAACCGCCGGAACTATGGCTACACCTTC. Translating it yields CASSMSNRRNYGYTF. The whole variable domain, filled in from reference TRBV19 and TRBJ1-2, reads DGGITQSPKYLFRKEGQNVTLSCEQNLNHDAMYWYRQDPGQGLRLIYYSQIVNDFQKGDIAEGYSVSREKKESFPLTVTSAQKNPTAFYLCASSMSNRRNYGYTFGSGTRLTVV.

This clone occurred once. The genes are TRBV30 and TRBJ2-7; TRBD2 is a possible D gene (6 bases). Germline CDR1 reads GTSNPN; CDR2 reads SVGIG (reference sequence). V was clipped by 3 bases and J by 5 bases, with 20 bases between them. This CDR3 comprises 15 residues. Here the CDR3 DNA reads TGTGCCTGGAGGAGGAGAGAGGGCGCGGGGAACGAGCAGTACTTC. Protein sequence: CAWRRREGAGNEQYF.

The CDR3 nucleotides are TGTGCCGTTCAAGGGACTCTTACACCCCCTGGCAATCAGCCCCAGCATTTT. It specifies CAVQGTLTPPGNQPQHF. The chain joins TRBV19 to TRBJ1-5, with a possible D match to TRBD1 (5 bases). Trimming left V 11 bases short and J 2 bases short, with 25 bases between. Germline V gene sequence: CDR1 LNHDA, CDR2 SQIVND (reference sequence). The length of the CDR3 is 17 residues.

V usage is TRBV29-1 and J usage is TRBJ1-4; 7 nucleotides line up with TRBD1. V shed 7 bases and J 7 bases; nucleotides not matched to a gene: 12. The CDR3 consists of 14 residues. From germline, CDR1 is SQVTM and CDR2 ANQGSEA. CDR3 DNA: TGCAGCGCCGAAACCGGGACAGAAAGTGAAAAACTGTTTTTT. Amino acids: CSAETGTESEKLFF.

The CDR3 sequence: CATSRAEGVEAFF. CDR3 sequence (DNA): TGTGCCACCAGCAGAGCCGAGGGGGTTGAAGCTTTCTTT. The chain links TRBV15 to TRBJ1-1; the D gene is possibly TRBD1 (6 bases). V was cut by 1 base and J by 7 bases, with 10 bases left in between. The CDR3 consists of 13 residues. Germline V gene sequence: CDR1 LNHNV, CDR2 YYDKDF (reference sequence). The entire variable domain, with the rest obtained from reference TRBV15 and TRBJ1-1, is as follows: DAMVIQNPRYQVTQFGKPVTLSCSQTLNHNVMYWYQQKSSQAPKLLFHYYDKDFNNEADTPDNFQSRRPNTSFCFLDIRSPGLGDTAMYLCATSRAEGVEAFFGQGTRLTVV.

As to this clone: The same CDR3 is also encoded by other DNA sequences in this sample. The chain uses TRBV5-6 and TRBJ2-5, with 8 bases matching TRBD1. Germline V lookup: CDR1 SGHDT, CDR2 YYEEEE. The J segment lost 5 bases and the V segment lost 0 bases, leaving 6 bases of the junction unmatched. The CDR3 is made up of 15 amino acids. CDR3 sequence (DNA): TGTGCCAGCAGCTTGGGGCAGGGGGCAGGGGAGACCCAGTACTTC. It encodes CASSLGQGAGETQYF.

J is TRBJ2-7 and V is TRBV2; 10 positions agree with TRBD1. The CDR3 consists of 16 residues. V lost 7 bases to trimming and J lost 0 bases; unmatched junction nucleotides: 9. Germline V gene data show CDR1 as SNHLY and CDR2 as FYNNEI. The CDR3 sequence: CASTLGRDRGSYEQYF. As DNA, the CDR3 is TGTGCCAGCACGCTAGGTCGGGACAGGGGCTCCTACGAGCAGTACTTC.

The CDR3 coding sequence is TGTGCCAGCAGTGACACACTGGCCAAAAGCCCCGGGGAGCTGTTTTTT. Encoded protein: CASSDTLAKSPGELFF. The chain joins TRBV6-4 to TRBJ2-2; D not resolved. The length of the CDR3 is 16 residues. V was trimmed by 2 bases and J by 6 bases, leaving 16 bases between them. Germline CDR1 MRHNA, CDR2 SNTAGT.

The sample holds one count of this clone. The CDR3 sequence: CATSRDREAGAPYEQYF. CDR3 nucleotides: TGTGCCACCAGCAGAGATCGAGAGGCAGGGGCACCCTACGAGCAGTACTTC. The J gene is TRBJ2-7, the V gene TRBV15, with D possibly matching TRBD1 (6 bases). Germline assignment: CDR1 LNHNV and CDR2 YYDKDF (reference sequence). The CDR3 spans 17 residues. Deletions cut 0 bases from V and 2 bases from J, with 17 bases between.

The chain combines TRBV19 with TRBJ1-2, with D possibly being TRBD1 (5 bases). The V gene lost 5 bases and the J gene lost 4 bases, with 17 bases spanning the gap. The V gene's germline CDR1 is LNHDA and CDR2 SQIVND (reference sequence). CDR3 length: 15 amino acids. The CDR3 sequence is CASSSQGSGGYGYTF. CDR3 bases: TGTGCCAGTAGTTCGCAGGGTTCTGGTGGCTATGGCTACACCTTC.

The chain carries TRBV5-1 and TRBJ2-1; 7 bases are shared with TRBD2. The CDR3 loop spans 14 amino acids. Germline V lookup: CDR1 SGHRS, CDR2 YFSETQ. With 4 bases clipped from V and 4 bases from J, the junction kept 5 bases outside the gene matches. CDR3 sequence (DNA): TGCGCCAGCAGCACTTCGGGGGGTTACAATGAGCAGTTCTTC. This codes for CASSTSGGYNEQFF.

The chain combines TRBV19 with TRBJ2-1; 7 bases match TRBD2. V was clipped by 5 bases and J by 5 bases; unmatched bases: 9. This CDR3 has 15 residues. CDR1 and CDR2 from the germline V gene are LNHDA and SQIVND (reference sequence). The CDR3 DNA reads TGTGCCAGTAGTCTCGGCGGGAGATCGCACAATGAGCAGTTCTTC. Amino acid sequence: CASSLGGRSHNEQFF.

The gene calls are TRBV28 and TRBJ1-2; D call uncertain. Germline CDR1 is MDHEN and CDR2 is SYDVKM. V was shortened by 6 bases and J by 4 bases, with 12 bases between the two germline ends. CDR3 size: 13 residues. CDR3 region: CASRASGIYGYTF. CDR3 bases: TGTGCCAGCAGGGCAAGCGGGATCTATGGCTACACCTTC.

The table lists this clone with a few counts. This CDR3 is CARPNDQPQHF. The DNA for the CDR3 is TGTGCCAGGCCCAATGATCAGCCCCAGCATTTT. The V and J genes are TRBV21-1 and TRBJ1-5. TRBV21-1 is shown as a pseudogene. This CDR3 is 11 amino acids long.

As DNA, the CDR3 is TGTGCCAGCAGCCAATCTAGCGGGAGGACCTACGAGCAGTACTTC. It translates to CASSQSSGRTYEQYF. This sequence joins TRBV4-2 and TRBJ2-7; 11 bases line up with TRBD2. The CDR3 extends over 15 amino acids. The trim removed 2 bases at V and 2 bases at J, leaving 2 bases unmatched. Germline CDR1 LGHNA, CDR2 YNFKEQ.

This clone was counted only a few times. V is TRBV4-2 and J is TRBJ1-5, with 7 bases that match TRBD1. The CDR3 contains 15 residues. Germline CDR1 and CDR2: LGHNA and YNFKEQ. Germline trimming cut 4 bases from V and 4 bases from J; bases unmatched to any gene: 7. Written as DNA, the CDR3 is TGTGCCAGCAGCCCGACCAACAGGGGAAATCAGCCCCAGCATTTT. This encodes CASSPTNRGNQPQHF.

Comment on this clone: The same CDR3 is also encoded by other DNA sequences in this sample. This chain links TRBV7-2 with TRBJ2-1, with 10 bases fitting TRBD1. The CDR3 loop spans 15 amino acids. The trim removed 5 bases at V and 4 bases at J, leaving 5 bases unmatched. Germline V gives CDR1 SGHTA, CDR2 FQGNSA. CDR3 loop: CASSGGTGVYNEQFF. CDR3 coding DNA: TGTGCCAGCAGCGGCGGGACAGGGGTATACAATGAGCAGTTCTTC.

This rearrangement joins TRBV7-3 to TRBJ1-2; no clear D gene. The CDR3 sequence is 12 residues long. V was shortened by 3 bases and J by 8 bases, with 10 bases between the two germline ends. CDR1 is SGHTA and CDR2 is FQGTGA in the germline V gene. CDR3 residues: CASSFKVDGYTF. CDR3 nucleotides: TGTGCCAGCAGCTTTAAGGTAGACGGCTACACCTTC.

The gene calls are TRBV5-4 and TRBJ1-4, with 10 bases that match TRBD1. CDR1 and CDR2 from the germline V gene are SGHNT and YYREEE (reference sequence). J gave up 0 bases and V 4 bases, and 6 bases lay outside the gene matches. The CDR3 spans 17 residues. CDR3 sequence (DNA): TGTGCCAGCAGCGAACAGACAGGGGGCGCAACTAATGAAAAACTGTTTTTT. Translated: CASSEQTGGATNEKLFF.

V and J are TRBV4-2 and TRBJ1-4, with D possibly matching TRBD1 (5 bases). In germline, CDR1 is LGHNA, CDR2 YNFKEQ. The CDR3 is made up of 15 amino acids. The ends were cut back, 0 bases at V and 5 bases at J, with 10 bases in the middle. CDR3 amino acids: CASSQEGETNEKLFF. The CDR3 nucleotides read TGTGCCAGCAGCCAAGAAGGGGAGACCAATGAAAAACTGTTTTTT.

The table lists this clone with a few counts. For the CDR3, the DNA is TGTGCCAGTAAGGACAGGTCGGACACTGAAGCTTTCTTT. It specifies CASKDRSDTEAFF. This rearrangement joins TRBV19 to TRBJ1-1; 7 bases fit TRBD1. The CDR3 has 13 amino acids. Trimming took 7 bases from V and 3 from J; bases not matched to a gene: 5. From germline, CDR1 is LNHDA and CDR2 SQIVND (reference sequence).

The sample holds one count of this clone. This CDR3 is also generated by other DNA sequences in the sample. The chain links TRBV18 to TRBJ2-3; D not resolved. CDR1 and CDR2 from the germline V gene are KGHSH and LQKENI. CDR3 size: 14 residues. The V and J ends lost 1 base and 1 base respectively, with 6 bases between them. Here the CDR3 reads CASSPRTRTDTQYF. The CDR3 DNA reads as TGTGCCAGCTCACCACGGACCCGCACAGATACGCAGTATTTT.

The chain couples TRBV28 to TRBJ1-3, with D unclear. The ends were cut back, 6 bases at V and 1 base at J, with 13 bases in the middle. Germline V gives CDR1 MDHEN, CDR2 SYDVKM. CDR3 length equals 15 residues. Written as DNA, the CDR3 is TGTGCCAGCAGGACTACGGGGATTTCTGGAAACACCATATATTTT. Protein: CASRTTGISGNTIYF.

The V and J genes are TRBV28 and TRBJ1-2, with 8 positions matching TRBD1. The CDR3 is made up of 14 amino acids. V gave up 3 bases and J gave up 8 bases; unmatched junction bases: 8. CDR1 and CDR2 from the germline V gene are MDHEN and SYDVKM. The CDR3 here is CASSLGQGATGYTF. The CDR3 coding sequence is TGTGCCAGCAGTTTGGGGCAGGGGGCGACGGGCTACACCTTC.